The rows below give T cell receptor beta chains drawn from one sample of a study of blood T cell repertoires in COVID-19. Some clones are missing from TCRdb's copy, which holds only in-frame ones; the method was immunoSEQ multiplex PCR. The table records about 300,000 clones, over 80% of them present only once. Sequencing was carried out using peripheral blood. These receptors came from a woman between 35 and 50 years old who had recovered from COVID-19. Both conserved end residues are part of each CDR3. Each record gives: clone size, J gene, V gene, D gene, CDR3 length, CDR3 DNA, CDR3 protein. A D gene is named only where the DNA matches it firmly. Clone sizes are given selectively: once, few, many, or a class where the clone is expanded.

>-|TRBJ1-1|TRBV29-1|-|11
TGCAGCGCCCCGGGAGGGACTGAAGCTTTCTTT
CSAPGGTEAFF
>-|TRBJ1-1|TRBV11-2|-|15
TGTGCCAGCAGCTTAGCAAGGGGGAGGGACACTGAAGCTTTCTTT
CASSLARGRDTEAFF
>-|TRBJ1-1|TRBV29-1|-|13
TGCAGCGTTCACACAGGAATTAACACTGAAGCTTTCTTT
CSVHTGINTEAFF
>-|TRBJ2-7|TRBV7-9|TRBD1|14
TGTGCCAGCAGCTCATGGGCAGGGGGCCGCGAGCAGTACTTC
CASSSWAGGREQYF
>-|TRBJ2-5|TRBV5-1|TRBD2|15
TGCGCCAGCAGCTACGCTAGCGGGGGCCCGGAGACCCAGTACTTC
CASSYASGGPETQYF
>-|TRBJ2-7|TRBV2|TRBD1|13
TGTGCCGGAAACGGACAGGGGCTCTACGAGCAGTACTTC
CAGNGQGLYEQYF
>-|TRBJ2-3|TRBV6-5|TRBD2|15
TGTGCCAGCAGTTTTAGCGGGGGCACCACAGATACGCAGTATTTT
CASSFSGGTTDTQYF
>-|TRBJ2-3|TRBV6-5|TRBD1|13
TGTGCCAGCAGTTACGGGGACAGGCCAGGGTGGTATTTT
CASSYGDRPGWYF
>once|TRBJ2-5|TRBV7-2|TRBD1|13
TGTGCCAGCAGCTTAGACAGGGGAGAGACCCAGTACTTC
CASSLDRGETQYF
>once|TRBJ2-2|TRBV18|-|18
TGTGCCAGCTCACCCCATCCTCCCGGTGCGGGTTTAACCGGGGAGCTGTTTTTT
CASSPHPPGAGLTGELFF
>-|TRBJ1-2|TRBV19|TRBD1|13
TGTGCCAGTAGTATTACAGGGGGCAATGGCTACACCTTC
CASSITGGNGYTF
>many|TRBJ1-4|TRBV25-1|TRBD1|15
TGTGCCAGCAGTGCCCCGGACAGGAATAATGAAAAACTGTTTTTT
CASSAPDRNNEKLFF
>-|TRBJ2-2|TRBV19|-|15
TGTGCCAGCCTAGACAGGTCTTTAAACACCGGGGAGCTGTTTTTT
CASLDRSLNTGELFF
>-|TRBJ2-3|TRBV30|TRBD2|17
TGTGCCTCAAGCGGGGGGGCCGGTCGAACTAGCACAGATACGCAGTATTTT
CASSGGAGRTSTDTQYF
>-|TRBJ1-2|TRBV29-1|-|14
TGCAGCGTAGAGGACAGCCCACTTAACTATGGCTACACCTTC
CSVEDSPLNYGYTF
>-|TRBJ2-4|TRBV19|TRBD1|12
TGTGCCAGTAGTGTGGACAGGGACATTCAGTACTTC
CASSVDRDIQYF
>-|TRBJ1-1|TRBV30|-|14
TGTGCCTGGAGTGACCCACGGTCGAGGACTGAAGCTTTCTTT
CAWSDPRSRTEAFF
>-|TRBJ1-1|TRBV4-1|TRBD1|15
TGCGCCAGCAGCCGCCCGACAGGGGTGAACACTGAAGCTTTCTTT
CASSRPTGVNTEAFF
>-|TRBJ1-1|TRBV29-1|TRBD1|13
TGCAGCGCATACAGGGGGCTGGGCACTGAAGCTTTCTTT
CSAYRGLGTEAFF
>-|TRBJ1-4|TRBV5-4|-|15
TGTGCCAGCAGCCCGGGAGGGGCGGGTAATGAAAAACTGTTTTTT
CASSPGGAGNEKLFF
>-|TRBJ1-4|TRBV29-1|TRBD1|13
TGCAGCGGGAGGGGGCAAACTAATGAAAAACTGTTTTTT
CSGRGQTNEKLFF
>few|TRBJ1-5|TRBV30|-|13
TGTGCCTGGTCTACAGGGTTTCGTCAGCCCCAGCATTTT
CAWSTGFRQPQHF
>-|TRBJ2-5|TRBV7-9|-|13
TGTGCCAGCAGCTTAGTCGGTATTACGACCCAGTACTTC
CASSLVGITTQYF
>-|TRBJ2-5|TRBV3-1/TRBV3-2|-|13
TGTGCCAGCAGCCAAGGACATGGGTTCGCCCAGTACTTC
CASSQGHGFAQYF
>-|TRBJ1-1|TRBV2|-|13
TGTGCCAGCCAACAAGGGGGGGGCACTGAAGCTTTCTTT
CASQQGGGTEAFF
>-|TRBJ2-5|TRBV7-2|-|14
TGTGCCAGCAGCTTACAAACAGGGATGGAGACCCAGTACTTC
CASSLQTGMETQYF
>once|TRBJ1-2|TRBV11-2|TRBD1|13
TGTGCCAGCAGCTACGACAGGGTCGGGGGCTACACCTTC
CASSYDRVGGYTF
>-|TRBJ2-3|TRBV9|-|15
TGTGCCAGCAGCGTTTGGGGGCTGGTCACAGATACGCAGTATTTT
CASSVWGLVTDTQYF
>once|TRBJ2-5|TRBV6-5|-|15
TGTGCCAGCAGGGCCAGTGGGGCGGCGCCCGGGACCCAGTACTTC
CASRASGAAPGTQYF
>-|TRBJ1-3|TRBV7-9|-|15
TGTGCCAGCAGCCCCCTAGCTAGGTCGGGAAACACCATATATTTT
CASSPLARSGNTIYF
>-|TRBJ1-3|TRBV7-2|-|15
TGTGCCAGCAGCTTAGAACGAGCATCTGGAAACACCATATATTTT
CASSLERASGNTIYF
>once|TRBJ1-2|TRBV9|-|15
TGTGCCAGCAGCGTAGTAGGTCAGGGGAGCTATGGCTACACCTTC
CASSVVGQGSYGYTF
>once|TRBJ2-6|TRBV7-3|TRBD1|15
TGTGCCAGCAGTTCACAGGGGCCCGGGGCCAACGTCCTGACTTTC
CASSSQGPGANVLTF
>-|TRBJ2-7|TRBV10-3|TRBD1|14
TGTGCCATCGGCAGGCAGACAGGGGATTACGAGCAGTACTTC
CAIGRQTGDYEQYF
>-|TRBJ1-1|TRBV7-9|TRBD1|17
TGTGCCAGCAGCGACACTGACAGGGGGCGGCCGAACACTGAAGCTTTCTTT
CASSDTDRGRPNTEAFF
>-|TRBJ2-3|TRBV10-2|TRBD2|16
TGCGCCAGCAGCCCCGGGACTAGCGGACCCGCGGATACGCAGTATTTT
CASSPGTSGPADTQYF
>-|TRBJ2-7|TRBV18|-|14
TGTGCCAGCTCACAACAGACCTTCTCCTACGAGCAGTACTTC
CASSQQTFSYEQYF
>-|TRBJ1-5|TRBV10-2|-|15
TGCGCCAGCAGTGCCCTCGACGGGTTCCGGCAGCCCCAGCATTTT
CASSALDGFRQPQHF
>-|TRBJ1-1|TRBV10-2|TRBD1|14
TGCGCCAGCAGGGCACCGGGACAGGGAACTGAAGCTTTCTTT
CASRAPGQGTEAFF
>-|TRBJ2-1|TRBV6-2/TRBV6-3|TRBD2|17
TGTGCCAGCAGTTACTCAATGGGGCTAGCGGGGGGTGAAGAGCAGTTCTTC
CASSYSMGLAGGEEQFF
>-|TRBJ1-2|TRBV12-3/TRBV12-4|-|11
TGTGCCAGCAGTTTTTTCGGGGGCTACACCTTC
CASSFFGGYTF
>-|TRBJ1-1|TRBV6-1|-|13
TGTGCCAGCAGTGAATTTGGGGCCGGTGAAGCTTTCTTT
CASSEFGAGEAFF
>once|TRBJ1-2|TRBV5-1|TRBD1|13
TGCGCCAGCAGCGTGACAGGGGACTATGGCTACACCTTC
CASSVTGDYGYTF
>-|TRBJ1-2|TRBV27|TRBD1|13
TGTGCCAGCAGTCCCGACAGGGGAACTGGCTACACCTTC
CASSPDRGTGYTF
>-|TRBJ2-7|TRBV9|TRBD2|17
TGTGCCAGCAGTTCTGGGACTAGCGGGGGGTCCGCCTACGAGCAGTACTTC
CASSSGTSGGSAYEQYF
>-|TRBJ2-3|TRBV24-1|-|16
TGTGCCACCAGGGATTGGATAGCGGAACGCACAGATACGCAGTATTTT
CATRDWIAERTDTQYF
>-|TRBJ2-1|TRBV5-6|TRBD1|16
TGTGCCAGCAGCTTGGAGACAGGGGGATCCTACAATGAGCAGTTCTTC
CASSLETGGSYNEQFF
>-|TRBJ2-2|TRBV24-1|TRBD1|14
TGTGCCACCAGTGAGTCCGGGACAGCCGGGGAGCTGTTTTTT
CATSESGTAGELFF
>-|TRBJ1-2|TRBV19|-|16
TGTGCCAGTAGTATTTGGAAGGGGCCTGCTAACTATGGCTACACCTTC
CASSIWKGPANYGYTF